Below, one T cell receptor beta chain is given with its context. Clones were sequenced by immunoSEQ multiplex PCR, and TCRdb holds only the in-frame ones, with some missing. Among some 64,000 clones listed, around 77% were seen once. The data were taken from a study of radiotherapy plus CTLA-4 blockade in lung cancer. About the study: Patients showed objective responses in 15% to 20% of cases and disease control in roughly 31%.

In chemo-refractory metastatic non-small-cell lung cancer, patients got ipilimumab CTLA-4 blockade together with focal radiation. The TCR comes from a human donor with non-small cell lung cancer who had a complete response to radiotherapy plus ipilimumab. Sample: peripheral blood, taken from a patient treated with radiotherapy plus ipilimumab.

The CDR3 DNA follows: TGTGCCACCAGCATTGGGGGTGGCAATCAGCCCCAGCATTTT. Residues: CATSIGGGNQPQHF. The chain couples TRBV15 to TRBJ1-5; weak D call: TRBD1 (5 bases). V was cut by 4 bases and J by 2 bases, with 9 bases left in between. In germline, CDR1 is LNHNV, CDR2 YYDKDF (reference sequence). This CDR3 spans 14 amino acids. Filled out from reference TRBV15 and TRBJ1-5, the complete variable domain reads DAMVIQNPRYQVTQFGKPVTLSCSQTLNHNVMYWYQQKSSQAPKLLFHYYDKDFNNEADTPDNFQSRRPNTSFCFLDIRSPGLGDTAMYLCATSIGGGNQPQHFGDGTRLSIL.